This paragraph reports one T cell receptor (beta chain). Measured with immunoSEQ multiplex PCR; TCRdb has only the in-frame clones, and not every one. The sample lists 400,000 or so clones, 87% occurring once. The data stem from a study of blood T cell repertoires in COVID-19. CDR3 length: 15 residues. The V gene end was trimmed by 1 base and the J gene end by 7 bases; junction bases not matched to a gene: 2. Germline CDR1 and CDR2: SGHDN and FVKESK. This receptor was obtained from a man aged 35 to 55 in a cohort exposed to, infected with or recovered from COVID-19 (not recorded which). Sequencing was done on a sample of PBMCs or T cells enriched from blood (not recorded which). J is TRBJ2-1 and V is TRBV14; TRBD2 aligns across 12 bases. CDR3 in amino acids: CASSQASGRVNEQFF. The CDR3 DNA sequence: TGTGCCAGCAGCCAAGCTAGCGGGAGGGTAAATGAGCAGTTCTTC. The full variable domain, in which reference TRBV14 and TRBJ2-1 provide the parts outside the CDR3, is EAGVTQFPSHSVIEKGQTVTLRCDPISGHDNLYWYRRVMGKEIKFLLHFVKESKQDESGMPNNRFLAERTGGTYSTLKVQPAELEDSGVYFCASSQASGRVNEQFFGPGTRLTVL.